The entry below describes one TCR beta chain. Its antigen is undetermined. A multiplex PCR was run with 60 Vbeta primers and 13 Jbeta primers. The protocol was immunoSEQ multiplex PCR, while the TCRdb copy is restricted to in-frame clones and leaves out a portion. This table holds just over 150,000 clones, roughly 82% found once. This record comes from a study of cytomegalovirus exposure and HLA in healthy donors. Findings of the study overall: Analysis performed later showed TCR beta chains linked to HLA being more clonally expanded than equally common others. Some public TCRs appeared in many individuals, while most sequences were rare. Immune exposure was documented only through CMV serostatus. Specificity for CMV antigens was confirmed in vitro for a few of the CMV-associated chains.

This CDR3 region has 16 residues. Germline V lookup: CDR1 MGHRA, CDR2 YSYEKL. The trim removed 5 bases at V and 0 bases at J, leaving 5 bases unmatched. The rearrangement uses TRBV4-1 and TRBJ2-1; 9 bases align to TRBD2. The sequenced sample consisted of PBMCs. This sequence originates from a man in his fifties in good health and CMV-seropositive. The CDR3 DNA sequence: TGCGCCAGCAGCTTACGACTAGCGGTCTCCTACAATGAGCAGTTCTTC. Translation: CASSLRLAVSYNEQFF.